The table lists the clone carrying this T cell receptor beta chain with a count of one. This sample stems from a study of siplizumab effects on memory and regulatory T cells. Some clones are missing from TCRdb's copy, which holds only in-frame ones; the method was immunoSEQ multiplex PCR. The sample lists 94,000 or so clones, over 85% seen once, with over 5% in the top ten. The CDR3 length is 15 residues. V gave up 2 bases and J gave up 2 bases; unmatched junction bases: 2. Germline CDR1 reads MNHEY; CDR2 reads SMNVEV (reference sequence). The chain has TRBV27 and TRBJ2-1; 8 positions agree with TRBD2. The clonotype was recovered from a human donor in good health. The source material was CD8+ T cells sorted from blood. The CDR3 loop reads CASSLELAAYNEQFF. In DNA form, the CDR3 reads TGTGCCAGCAGTTTAGAACTAGCGGCCTACAATGAGCAGTTCTTC.